Shown below are 11 T cell receptor beta chains from a single sample sequenced in a study of shared clonotypes between healthy human individuals. Profiled with immunoSEQ multiplex PCR; TCRdb holds only in-frame clones, not every one. The sample yields over 850,000 clones, around three quarters seen once. Sequencing was carried out using memory CD4+ T cells from PBMCs. The subset here: CD45RA-negative fraction. Every receptor here comes from a man in his late teens or twenties in good health. Some clones in this sample may be carry-over from other donors' samples.

This clone was detected only once. The rearrangement links TRBV29-1 to TRBJ2-3; D not resolved. V lost 5 bases and J lost 2, with 8 bases in between. CDR3 size: 12 residues. Germline lookup yields CDR1 SQVTM and CDR2 ANQGSEA. CDR3 in amino acids: CSVIGNTDTQYF. CDR3 sequence (DNA): TGCAGCGTTATAGGTAACACAGATACGCAGTATTTT.

This clone has a single count. V and J are TRBV10-2 and TRBJ1-2; 7 bases map to TRBD1. The length of the CDR3 is 13 residues. After removal of 4 bases from V and 8 bases from J, the junction contained 7 bases not matched to a gene. Germline V gene lookup returns CDR1 WSHSY and CDR2 SAAADI. CDR3 loop: CASSATGTGGYTF. The CDR3 DNA is TGCGCCAGCAGTGCGACAGGGACGGGCGGCTACACCTTC.

This rearrangement joins TRBV11-2 to TRBJ2-3, with 7 bases lining up with TRBD2. J gave up 2 bases and V 2 bases, and 4 bases lay outside the gene matches. The germline V gene encodes CDR1 SGHAT and CDR2 FQNNGV. The length of the CDR3 is 15 residues. The CDR3 loop reads CASSLRAGTTDTQYF. CDR3 sequence (DNA): TGTGCCAGCAGCTTAAGAGCGGGAACCACAGATACGCAGTATTTT.

The V and J genes are TRBV5-4 and TRBJ2-3, with D possibly TRBD1 on 5 matching bases. The germline gives CDR1 SGHNT, CDR2 YYREEE (reference sequence). The CDR3 runs to 14 residues. The V end lost 0 bases, the J end lost 2 bases, and 7 bases lay between the germline ends. CDR3 sequence: CASSLGGHTDTQYF. The CDR3 nucleotides read TGTGCCAGCAGCTTGGGGGGCCACACAGATACGCAGTATTTT.

The chain has TRBV10-3 and TRBJ1-3, with 9 positions matching TRBD1. The V gene end was trimmed by 10 bases and the J gene end by 0 bases; junction bases not matched to a gene: 4. The CDR3 contains 14 residues. Germline assignment: CDR1 ENHRY and CDR2 SYGVKD. The CDR3 protein is CATEQGASGNTIYF. CDR3 coding DNA: TGTGCCACCGAACAGGGGGCCTCTGGAAACACCATATATTTT.

The J gene is TRBJ2-7, the V gene TRBV11-1; 7 nucleotides match TRBD2. Losses at the gene ends were 2 bases for V and 2 bases for J; bases not matched to a gene: 6. Germline V gives CDR1 SGHAT, CDR2 FQDESV (reference sequence). CDR3 length: 15 residues. CDR3 sequence (DNA): TGTGCCAGCAGCTTACATCTGGGGGGGGCCTACGAGCAGTACTTC. The encoded protein is CASSLHLGGAYEQYF.

The genes are TRBV30 and TRBJ1-3, with D possibly matching TRBD1 (6 bases). Germline lookup yields CDR1 GTSNPN and CDR2 SVGIG (reference sequence). The CDR3 spans 14 residues. Deletions cut 0 bases from V and 8 bases from J, with 14 bases between. The CDR3 is CAWSVGGGSDTIYF. The CDR3 DNA reads TGTGCCTGGAGTGTAGGAGGGGGTTCAGACACCATATATTTT.

This CDR3 reads CSPPGDLYYNEQFF. In DNA, the CDR3 is TGCAGCCCGCCCGGGGACCTATACTACAATGAGCAGTTCTTC. This chain connects TRBV29-1 to TRBJ2-1, with D possibly called TRBD1 or TRBD2 (5 bases each). Germline V gives CDR1 SQVTM, CDR2 ANQGSEA. The germline V and J ends were trimmed by 8 bases and 3 bases, with 17 bases remaining between them. This CDR3 contains 14 residues.

The gene calls are TRBV27 and TRBJ2-3, with unresolved D. V was trimmed by 4 bases and J by 2 bases, leaving 16 bases between them. CDR1 is MNHEY, CDR2 SMNVEV, per germline (reference sequence). CDR3 length equals 16 residues. CDR3 protein: CASSSIGRVLTDTQYF. The CDR3 nucleotides read TGTGCCAGCAGTTCGATCGGACGGGTTCTCACAGATACGCAGTATTTT.

This clone was recorded many times. The chain carries TRBV7-2 and TRBJ2-2; no firm D call. V dropped 1 base and J dropped 6 bases, with 6 bases sitting between them. The CDR3 runs 13 residues. The germline CDR1 and CDR2 sequences are SGHTA and FQGNSA. This CDR3 is CASSLEAAGELFF. The CDR3 DNA reads as TGTGCCAGCAGCTTAGAGGCAGCCGGGGAGCTGTTTTTT.

This clone showed up just a few times. In the same sample, other DNA sequences code for this CDR3. The chain has TRBV2 and TRBJ1-5; 7 nucleotides agree with TRBD1. With 6 bases clipped from V and 2 bases from J, the junction kept 1 base outside the gene matches. The CDR3 sequence is 13 residues long. Germline lookup yields CDR1 SNHLY and CDR2 FYNNEI. The CDR3 bases are TGTGCCAGCAGCGGACAGGGCAATCAGCCCCAGCATTTT. Amino acid sequence: CASSGQGNQPQHF.